The sequence of this T cell receptor beta chain was determined in a study of T cell responses to AZD1222 COVID-19 vaccine. Study-level findings and limits: Spike-specific TCR breadth and depth rose after two AZD1222 doses. The study found vaccine-associated CD4 TCRs spanning spike, dominant at 160-218 and 743-854.

The table came from immunoSEQ multiplex PCR; TCRdb's copy has only in-frame clones and leaves some out. The table includes 84,000 or so clones, about 90% detected once. With respect to this clone: Antigen unknown.

The sequences come from peripheral blood, collected on day 0 of AZD1222 vaccination. The receptor's source is an adult in good health.

The CDR3 protein is CASSLVSGTGVGGYTF. The CDR3 DNA follows: TGTGCCAGCAGCTTAGTTTCTGGGACAGGGGTCGGCGGCTACACCTTC. The J gene is TRBJ1-2, the V gene TRBV7-6, with 10 bases fitting TRBD1. The germline V gene encodes CDR1 SGHVS and CDR2 FNYEAQ. CDR3 size: 16 residues. V was clipped by 1 base and J by 8 bases; unmatched bases: 10. Looking up the rest from reference TRBV7-6 and TRBJ1-2 gives the full variable domain: GAGVSQSPRYKVTKRGQDVALRCDPISGHVSLYWYRQALGQGPEFLTYFNYEAQQDKSGLPNDRFSAERPEGSISTLTIQRTEQRDSAMYRCASSLVSGTGVGGYTFGSGTRLTVV.